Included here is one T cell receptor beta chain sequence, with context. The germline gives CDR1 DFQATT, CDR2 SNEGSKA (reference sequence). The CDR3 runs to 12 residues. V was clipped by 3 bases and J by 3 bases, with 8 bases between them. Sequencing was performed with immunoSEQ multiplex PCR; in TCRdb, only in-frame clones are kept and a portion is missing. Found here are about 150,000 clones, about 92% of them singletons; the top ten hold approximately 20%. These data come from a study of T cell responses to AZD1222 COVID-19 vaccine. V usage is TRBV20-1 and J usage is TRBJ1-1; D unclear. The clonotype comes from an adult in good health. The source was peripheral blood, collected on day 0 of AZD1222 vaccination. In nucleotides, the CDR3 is TGCAGTGCTAGTAGAACGGACACTGAAGCTTTCTTT. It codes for CSASRTDTEAFF.